Sequencing of this TCR beta chain was carried out in a study of cytomegalovirus exposure and HLA in healthy donors. The CDR3 spans 16 residues. Germline CDR1 and CDR2: SGHRS and YFSETQ. The trim removed 5 bases at V and 6 bases at J, leaving 16 bases unmatched. A word on this clone: The target antigen is unknown.

Whole-study results and caveats: Many donors shared some public TCRs, even though most TCR sequences were rare.

Clones were read by immunoSEQ multiplex PCR, and TCRdb kept only the in-frame ones, dropping some. The table records approximately 70,000 clones, 90% to 95% of them present only once. Sequenced: PBMCs. The TCR sequence derives from a woman between 18 and 29 years old in good health and CMV-seropositive. The J gene is TRBJ1-2, the V gene TRBV5-1; 7 nucleotides align to TRBD1. CDR3 nucleotide sequence: TGCGCCAGCAGGAACTGGACCCCCGACAGGGAGGATGGCTACACCTTC. This gives the protein CASRNWTPDREDGYTF. The complete variable domain, with remaining parts taken from reference TRBV5-1 and TRBJ1-2, reads KAGVTQTPRYLIKTRGQQVTLSCSPISGHRSVSWYQQTPGQGLQFLFEYFSETQRNKGNFPGRFSGRQFSNSRSEMNVSTLELGDSALYLCASRNWTPDREDGYTFGSGTRLTVV.